The clone carrying this TCR beta chain is labeled as medium-sized. Antigen unknown. The treatment: approximately 10-day PBMC culture with coronavirus spike peptide pools or control peptides (ViraFEST assay). This CDR3 has 15 amino acids. CDR1 is DFQATT, CDR2 SNEGSKA, per germline (reference sequence). J gave up 2 bases and V 5 bases, and 7 bases lay outside the gene matches. The data were obtained in a study of vaccination and CD4 T cells after COVID-19. The overall study: Sampling that followed vaccination took place a median about 75 days after dose two, within a range of 14 to 241. The authors exposed cells to overlapping spike peptides derived from SARS-CoV-2, HCoV-NL63, HCoV-OC43 and HCoV-229E.

Sequencing of DNA taken from cultured CD4+ T cells relied on the Oncomine TCR Beta short-read assay. TCRdb processed the PCR reads anew with MiXCR; each CDR3 protein has one entry. The sample yields around 13,000 distinct CDR3 sequences, 20% to 25% seen once. Study conclusions and caveats: Relatively small numbers of convalescent patients were studied, with no early post-infection timepoints included. Vaccine-specific clones in convalescent patients were spike mono-reactive in 304 of 307 cases.

Sequencing was done on a sample of cultured CD4+ T cells from blood. V and J are TRBV20-1 and TRBJ1-5; 9 nucleotides agree with TRBD1. The sequence was obtained from a human donor with COVID-19. The CDR3 bases are TGCAGTGCTCCGGGACAGGGCCGTCGCAATCAGCCCCAGCATTTT. This encodes CSAPGQGRRNQPQHF.